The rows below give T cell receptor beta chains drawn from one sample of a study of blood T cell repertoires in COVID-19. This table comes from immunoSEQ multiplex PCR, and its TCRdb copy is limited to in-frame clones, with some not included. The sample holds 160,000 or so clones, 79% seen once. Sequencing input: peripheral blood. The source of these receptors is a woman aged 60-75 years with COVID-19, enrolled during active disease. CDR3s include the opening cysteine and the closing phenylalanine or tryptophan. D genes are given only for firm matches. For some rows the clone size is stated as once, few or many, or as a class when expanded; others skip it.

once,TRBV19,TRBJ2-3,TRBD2,CASSGLAVADTQYF,TGTGCCAGTAGTGGGCTAGCGGTGGCAGATACGCAGTATTTT
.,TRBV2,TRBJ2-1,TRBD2,CASSEGGSSQFF,TGTGCCAGCAGTGAAGGCGGGAGCAGCCAGTTCTTC
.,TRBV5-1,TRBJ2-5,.,CASSLESRRQETQYF,TGCGCCAGCAGCTTGGAATCGCGGCGCCAAGAGACCCAGTACTTC
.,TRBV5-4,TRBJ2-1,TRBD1,CASSLDRSNEQFF,TGTGCCAGCAGTTTGGACAGGAGCAATGAGCAGTTCTTC
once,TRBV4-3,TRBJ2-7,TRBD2,CASSPGTSGPYEQYF,TGCGCCAGCAGCCCTGGGACTAGCGGTCCCTACGAGCAGTACTTC
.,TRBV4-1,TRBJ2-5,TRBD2,CASSQPSGRARETQYF,TGCGCCAGCAGCCAACCTAGCGGGAGGGCCCGGGAGACCCAGTACTTC
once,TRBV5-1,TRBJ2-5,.,CASSLDREYWETQYF,TGCGCCAGCAGCTTGGACAGGGAATATTGGGAGACCCAGTACTTC
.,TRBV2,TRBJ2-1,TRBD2,CASSRLAGGSYNEQFF,TGTGCCAGCAGCAGACTAGCGGGGGGGTCCTACAATGAGCAGTTCTTC
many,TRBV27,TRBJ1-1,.,CASSLRGGGFTEAFF,TGTGCCAGCAGTTTACGGGGAGGGGGATTTACTGAAGCTTTCTTT
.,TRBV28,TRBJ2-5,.,CASSSPMNVAEETQYF,TGTGCCAGCAGTTCCCCAATGAACGTCGCGGAGGAGACCCAGTACTTC